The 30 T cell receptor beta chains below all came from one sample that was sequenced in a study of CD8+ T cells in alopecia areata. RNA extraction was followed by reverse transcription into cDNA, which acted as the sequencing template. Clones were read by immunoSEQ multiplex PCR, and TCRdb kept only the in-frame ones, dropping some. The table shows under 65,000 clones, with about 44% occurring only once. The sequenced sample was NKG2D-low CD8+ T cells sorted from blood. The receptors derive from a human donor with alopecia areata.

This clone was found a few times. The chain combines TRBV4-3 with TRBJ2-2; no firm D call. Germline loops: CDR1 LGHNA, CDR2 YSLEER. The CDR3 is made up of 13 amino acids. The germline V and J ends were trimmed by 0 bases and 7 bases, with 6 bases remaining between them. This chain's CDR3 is CASSQDEIGELFF. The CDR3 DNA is TGCGCCAGCAGCCAAGATGAGATCGGGGAGCTGTTTTTT.

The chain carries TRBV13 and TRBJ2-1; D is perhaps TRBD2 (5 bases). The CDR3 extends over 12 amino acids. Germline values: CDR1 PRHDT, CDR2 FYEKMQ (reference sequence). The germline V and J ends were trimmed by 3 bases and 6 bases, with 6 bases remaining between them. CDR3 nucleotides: TGTGCCAGCAGCTTTGGAGGCAATGAGCAGTTCTTC. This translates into CASSFGGNEQFF.

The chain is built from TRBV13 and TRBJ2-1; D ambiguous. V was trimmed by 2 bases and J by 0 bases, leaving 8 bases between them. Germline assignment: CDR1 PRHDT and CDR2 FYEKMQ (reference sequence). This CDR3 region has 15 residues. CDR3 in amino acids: CASSLKVTSYNEQFF. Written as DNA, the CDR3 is TGTGCCAGCAGCTTAAAAGTGACCTCCTACAATGAGCAGTTCTTC. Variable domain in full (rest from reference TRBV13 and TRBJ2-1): AAGVIQSPRHLIKEKRETATLKCYPIPRHDTVYWYQQGPGQDPQFLISFYEKMQSDKGSIPDRFSAQQFSDYHSELNMSSLELGDSALYFCASSLKVTSYNEQFFGPGTRLTVL.

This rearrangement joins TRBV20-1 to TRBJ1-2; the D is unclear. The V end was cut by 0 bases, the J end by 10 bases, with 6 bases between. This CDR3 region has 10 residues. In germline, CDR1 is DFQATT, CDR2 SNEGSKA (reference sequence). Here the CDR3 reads CSAREGDYTF. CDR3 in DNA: TGCAGTGCTAGAGAAGGAGACTACACCTTC.

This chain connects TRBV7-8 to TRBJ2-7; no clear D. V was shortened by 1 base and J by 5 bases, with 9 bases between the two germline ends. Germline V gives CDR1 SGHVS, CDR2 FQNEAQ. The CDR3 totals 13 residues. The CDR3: CASSLVVLHEQYF. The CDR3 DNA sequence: TGTGCCAGCAGCTTAGTCGTCCTCCACGAGCAGTACTTC. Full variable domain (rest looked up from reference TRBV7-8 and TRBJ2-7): GAGVSQSPRYKVAKRGQDVALRCDPISGHVSLFWYQQALGQGPEFLTYFQNEAQLDKSGLPSDRFFAERPEGSVSTLKIQRTQQEDSAVYLCASSLVVLHEQYFGPGTRLTVT.

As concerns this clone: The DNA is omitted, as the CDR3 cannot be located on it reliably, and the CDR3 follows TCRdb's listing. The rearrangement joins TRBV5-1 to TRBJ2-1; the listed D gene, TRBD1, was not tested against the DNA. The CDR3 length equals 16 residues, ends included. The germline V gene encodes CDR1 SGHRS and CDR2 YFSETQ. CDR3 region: CASSFLWVQGYNEQFF.

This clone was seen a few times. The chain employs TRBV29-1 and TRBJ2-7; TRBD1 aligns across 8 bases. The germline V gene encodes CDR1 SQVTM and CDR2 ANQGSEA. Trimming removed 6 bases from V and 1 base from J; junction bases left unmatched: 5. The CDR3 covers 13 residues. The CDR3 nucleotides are TGCAGCGTCCTGACAGGGGAGTCCTACGAGCAGTACTTC. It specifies CSVLTGESYEQYF.

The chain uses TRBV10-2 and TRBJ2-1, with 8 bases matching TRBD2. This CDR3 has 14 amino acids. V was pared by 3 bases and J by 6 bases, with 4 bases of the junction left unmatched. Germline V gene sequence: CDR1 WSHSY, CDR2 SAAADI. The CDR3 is CASSEGLASNEQFF. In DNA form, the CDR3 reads TGCGCCAGCAGTGAAGGACTAGCTTCCAATGAGCAGTTCTTC.

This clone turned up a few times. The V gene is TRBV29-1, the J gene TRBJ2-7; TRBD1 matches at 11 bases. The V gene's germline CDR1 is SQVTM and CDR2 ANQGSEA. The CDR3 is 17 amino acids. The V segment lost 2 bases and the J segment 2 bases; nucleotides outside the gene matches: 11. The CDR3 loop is CSVELRRTGGYTYEQYF. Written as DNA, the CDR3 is TGCAGCGTTGAACTCCGTCGGACAGGGGGCTACACCTACGAGCAGTACTTC.

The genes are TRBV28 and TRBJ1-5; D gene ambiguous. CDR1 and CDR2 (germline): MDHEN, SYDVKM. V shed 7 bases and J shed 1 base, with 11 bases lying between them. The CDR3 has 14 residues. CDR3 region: CASISRESNQPQHF. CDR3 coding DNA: TGTGCCAGCATTTCGAGGGAGAGCAATCAGCCCCAGCATTTT.

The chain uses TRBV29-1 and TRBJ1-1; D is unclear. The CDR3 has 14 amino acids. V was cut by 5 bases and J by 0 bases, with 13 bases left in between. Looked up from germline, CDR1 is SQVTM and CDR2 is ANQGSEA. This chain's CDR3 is CSVTHSAMNTEAFF. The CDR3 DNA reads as TGCAGCGTTACCCACAGCGCTATGAACACTGAAGCTTTCTTT. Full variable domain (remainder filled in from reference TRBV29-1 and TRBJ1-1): SAVISQKPSRDICQRGTSLTIQCQVDSQVTMMFWYRQQPGQSLTLIATANQGSEATYESGFVIDKFPISRPNLTFSTLTVSNMSPEDSSIYLCSVTHSAMNTEAFFGQGTRLTVV.

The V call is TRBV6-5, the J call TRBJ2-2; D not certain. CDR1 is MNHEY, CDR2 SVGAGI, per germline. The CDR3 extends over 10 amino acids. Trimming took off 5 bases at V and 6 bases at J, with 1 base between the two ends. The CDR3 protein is CASSAGELFF. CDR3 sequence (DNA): TGTGCCAGCAGTGCCGGGGAGCTGTTTTTT.

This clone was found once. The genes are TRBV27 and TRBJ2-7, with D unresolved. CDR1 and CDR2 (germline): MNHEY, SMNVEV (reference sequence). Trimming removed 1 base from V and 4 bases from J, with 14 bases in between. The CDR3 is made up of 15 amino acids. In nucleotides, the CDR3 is TGTGCCAGCAGTTTATACGGAGAAGGCTATTACGAGCAGTACTTC. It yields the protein CASSLYGEGYYEQYF.

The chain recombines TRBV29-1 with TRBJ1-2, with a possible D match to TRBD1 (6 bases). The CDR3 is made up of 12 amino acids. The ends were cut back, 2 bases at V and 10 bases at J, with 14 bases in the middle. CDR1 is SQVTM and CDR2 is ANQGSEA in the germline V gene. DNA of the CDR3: TGCAGCGTTGAACTCCGGAAGGGGGACTACACCTTC. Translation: CSVELRKGDYTF.

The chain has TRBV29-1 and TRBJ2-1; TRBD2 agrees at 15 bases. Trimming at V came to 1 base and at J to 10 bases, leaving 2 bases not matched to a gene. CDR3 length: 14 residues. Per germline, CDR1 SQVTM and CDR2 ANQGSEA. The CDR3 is CSVEGTSGRDEQFF. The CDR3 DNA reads TGCAGCGTTGAAGGGACTAGCGGGAGGGACGAGCAGTTCTTC.

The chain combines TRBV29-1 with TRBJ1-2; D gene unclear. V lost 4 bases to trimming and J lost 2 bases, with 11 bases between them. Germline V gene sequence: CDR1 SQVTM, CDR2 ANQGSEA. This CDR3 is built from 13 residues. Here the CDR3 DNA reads TGCAGCGTTGCAGGTGTGGAAAACTATGGCTACACCTTC. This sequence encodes CSVAGVENYGYTF. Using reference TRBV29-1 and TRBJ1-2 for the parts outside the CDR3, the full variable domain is SAVISQKPSRDICQRGTSLTIQCQVDSQVTMMFWYRQQPGQSLTLIATANQGSEATYESGFVIDKFPISRPNLTFSTLTVSNMSPEDSSIYLCSVAGVENYGYTFGSGTRLTVV.

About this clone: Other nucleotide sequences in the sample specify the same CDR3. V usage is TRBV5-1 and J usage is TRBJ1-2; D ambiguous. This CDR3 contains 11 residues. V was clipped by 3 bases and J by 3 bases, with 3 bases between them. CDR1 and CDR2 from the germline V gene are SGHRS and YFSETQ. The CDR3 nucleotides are TGCGCCAGCAGCTCCGACTATGGCTACACCTTC. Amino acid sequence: CASSSDYGYTF.

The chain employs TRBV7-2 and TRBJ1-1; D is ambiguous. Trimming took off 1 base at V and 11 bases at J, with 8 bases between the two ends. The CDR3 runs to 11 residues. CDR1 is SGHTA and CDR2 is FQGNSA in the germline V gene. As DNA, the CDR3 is TGTGCCAGCAGCTTAGGGCGTTGGGCTTTCTTT. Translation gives CASSLGRWAFF.

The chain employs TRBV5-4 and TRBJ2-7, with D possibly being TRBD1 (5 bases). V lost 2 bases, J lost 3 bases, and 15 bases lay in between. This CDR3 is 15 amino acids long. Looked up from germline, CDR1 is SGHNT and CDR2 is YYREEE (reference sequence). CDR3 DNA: TGTGCCAGCAGCTTAAAAGGGGTGAGAGACTACGAGCAGTACTTC. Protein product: CASSLKGVRDYEQYF.

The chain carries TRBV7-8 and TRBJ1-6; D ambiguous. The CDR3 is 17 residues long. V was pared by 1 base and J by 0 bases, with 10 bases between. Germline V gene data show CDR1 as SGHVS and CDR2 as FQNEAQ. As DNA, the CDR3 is TGTGCCAGCAGCTTAGAATTCCCGGGCTCCTATAATTCACCCCTCCACTTT. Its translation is CASSLEFPGSYNSPLHF.

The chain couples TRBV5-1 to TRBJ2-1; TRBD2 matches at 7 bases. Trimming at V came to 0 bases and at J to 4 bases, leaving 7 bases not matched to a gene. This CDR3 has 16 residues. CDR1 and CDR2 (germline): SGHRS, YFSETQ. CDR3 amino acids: CASSLAGGHLYNEQFF. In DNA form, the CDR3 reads TGCGCCAGCAGCTTGGCGGGAGGACATCTGTACAATGAGCAGTTCTTC.

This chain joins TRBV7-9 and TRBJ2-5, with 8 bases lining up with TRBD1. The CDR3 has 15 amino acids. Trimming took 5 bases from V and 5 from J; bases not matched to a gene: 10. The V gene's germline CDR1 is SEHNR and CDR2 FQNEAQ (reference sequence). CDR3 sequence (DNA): TGTGCCAGCAGCGCCCCTCGGACAGGGCAGGAGACCCAGTACTTC. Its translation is CASSAPRTGQETQYF.

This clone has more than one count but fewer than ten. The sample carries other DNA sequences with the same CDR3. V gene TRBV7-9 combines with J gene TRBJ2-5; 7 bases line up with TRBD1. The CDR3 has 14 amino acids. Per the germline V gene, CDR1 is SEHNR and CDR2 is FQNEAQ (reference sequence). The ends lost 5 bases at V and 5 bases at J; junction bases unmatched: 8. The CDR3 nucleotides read TGTGCCAGCAGCCCCCCAGGGGGACGGGAGACCCAGTACTTC. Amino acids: CASSPPGGRETQYF.

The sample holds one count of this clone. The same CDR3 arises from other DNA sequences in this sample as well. CDR3 nucleotide sequence: TGTGCCAGCAGTTTATCTCCATCCTACGAGCAGTACTTC. Translation gives CASSLSPSYEQYF. This chain joins TRBV27 and TRBJ2-7; D is ambiguous. Germline V gene lookup returns CDR1 MNHEY and CDR2 SMNVEV (reference sequence). V was pared by 0 bases and J by 1 base, with 4 bases between. The CDR3 consists of 13 residues.

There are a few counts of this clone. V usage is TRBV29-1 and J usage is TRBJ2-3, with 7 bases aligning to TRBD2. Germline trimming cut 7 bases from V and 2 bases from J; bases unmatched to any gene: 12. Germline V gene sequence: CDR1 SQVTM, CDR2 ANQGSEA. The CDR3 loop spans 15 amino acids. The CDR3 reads CSARTGGSYTDTQYF. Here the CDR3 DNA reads TGCAGCGCCCGAACAGGCGGGAGCTACACAGATACGCAGTATTTT.

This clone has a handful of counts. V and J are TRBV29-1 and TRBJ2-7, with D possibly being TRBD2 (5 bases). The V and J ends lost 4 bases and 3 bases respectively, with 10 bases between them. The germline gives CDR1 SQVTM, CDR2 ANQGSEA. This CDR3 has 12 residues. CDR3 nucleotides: TGCAGCGTTGGGGCTAGCATCTACGAGCAGTACTTC. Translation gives CSVGASIYEQYF.

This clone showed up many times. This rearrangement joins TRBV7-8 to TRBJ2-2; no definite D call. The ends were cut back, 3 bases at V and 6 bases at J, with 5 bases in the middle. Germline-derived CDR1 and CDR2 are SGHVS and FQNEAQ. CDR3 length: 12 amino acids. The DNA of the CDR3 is TGTGCCAGCAGCTTTGGATCCGGGGAGCTGTTTTTT. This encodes CASSFGSGELFF.

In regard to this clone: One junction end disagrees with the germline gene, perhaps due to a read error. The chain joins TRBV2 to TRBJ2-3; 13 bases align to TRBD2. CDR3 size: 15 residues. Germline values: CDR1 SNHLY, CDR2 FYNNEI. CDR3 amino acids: CARSGLAGGTDTQYF. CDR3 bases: TGTGCCAGGAGTGGACTAGCGGGGGGCACAGATACGCAGTATTTT.

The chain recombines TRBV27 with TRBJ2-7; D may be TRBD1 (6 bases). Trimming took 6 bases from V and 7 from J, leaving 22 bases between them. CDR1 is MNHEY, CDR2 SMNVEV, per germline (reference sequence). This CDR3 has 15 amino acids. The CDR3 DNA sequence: TGTGCCAGCAGCCGACAGGTTACCCCTTCGGGAGAGCAGTACTTC. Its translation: CASSRQVTPSGEQYF.

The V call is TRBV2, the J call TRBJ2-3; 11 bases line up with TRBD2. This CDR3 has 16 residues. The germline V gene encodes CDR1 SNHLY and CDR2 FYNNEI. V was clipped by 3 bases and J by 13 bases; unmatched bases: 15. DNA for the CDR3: TGTGCCAGCAGTGACAGGGGGGGACTAGCGGCCCAACAGAAGTATTTT. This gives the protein CASSDRGGLAAQQKYF.